These 18 T cell receptor beta chains were sequenced from one sample in a study of blood T cell repertoires in COVID-19. Method: immunoSEQ multiplex PCR; TCRdb's copy keeps in-frame clones and lacks some. Of more than 250,000 clones in the sample, 87% were seen once. The source material was PBMCs or T cells enriched from blood (not recorded which). Receptors were obtained from a woman aged 25 to 39 who had recovered from COVID-19.

The V and J genes are TRBV3-1 (or the pseudogene TRBV3-2) and TRBJ1-3; TRBD1 matches at 8 bases. CDR1 is LGHDT and CDR2 is YNNKEL in the germline V gene (reference sequence). Trimming took 0 bases from V and 0 from J; bases not matched to a gene: 7. The CDR3 is made up of 18 amino acids. CDR3 DNA: TGTGCCAGCAGCCAAGAATGGGGGGACAGGAGCTCTGGAAACACCATATATTTT. It specifies CASSQEWGDRSSGNTIYF.

This chain links TRBV10-2 with TRBJ2-1; 8 bases match TRBD2. Per the germline V gene, CDR1 is WSHSY and CDR2 is SAAADI. The trim removed 10 bases at V and 0 bases at J, leaving 11 bases unmatched. There are 16 residues in the CDR3. The CDR3 loop is CATLAGGFSSYNEQFF. Here the CDR3 DNA reads TGCGCCACCCTCGCGGGGGGTTTTAGCTCCTACAATGAGCAGTTCTTC.

This chain joins TRBV6-6 and TRBJ1-5; TRBD1 is a possible D gene (5 bases). The CDR3 length is 14 residues. The V end was cut by 2 bases, the J end by 1 base, with 6 bases between. CDR1 and CDR2 from the germline V gene are MNHNY and SVGAGI (reference sequence). Written as DNA, the CDR3 is TGTGCCAGCAGTTACCGACAGAGCAATCAGCCCCAGCATTTT. Protein sequence: CASSYRQSNQPQHF.

This sequence joins TRBV12-3 or TRBV12-4 and TRBJ1-1; D may be TRBD1 (6 bases). V was trimmed by 1 base and J by 4 bases, leaving 7 bases between them. CDR3 length: 13 residues. CDR3 protein: CASSLGRGTEAFF. The CDR3 DNA sequence: TGTGCCAGCAGTTTAGGCAGGGGCACTGAAGCTTTCTTT.

The chain joins TRBV5-6 to TRBJ2-1; 10 nucleotides align to TRBD1. This CDR3 is 15 amino acids long. V lost 4 bases, J lost 8 bases, and 9 bases stayed unmatched. Germline V gene sequence: CDR1 SGHDT, CDR2 YYEEEE. The CDR3 here is CASSKTGGGRYEQFF. The CDR3 DNA reads TGTGCCAGCAGCAAGACAGGGGGCGGTAGGTATGAGCAGTTCTTC.

The gene calls are TRBV5-1 and TRBJ2-1; D possibly corresponds to TRBD2 (7 bases). Trimming took off 2 bases at V and 0 bases at J, with 15 bases between the two ends. The germline V gene encodes CDR1 SGHRS and CDR2 YFSETQ. CDR3 size: 17 residues. CDR3 sequence reads: CASSFLEGGVSYNEQFF. The CDR3 DNA sequence: TGCGCCAGCAGCTTTTTGGAGGGGGGGGTCTCCTACAATGAGCAGTTCTTC.

V and J are TRBV6-5 and TRBJ1-4; 8 bases fit TRBD1. Per the germline V gene, CDR1 is MNHEY and CDR2 is SVGAGI. This CDR3 is built from 15 residues. V dropped 5 bases and J dropped 7; count of bases not matched to a gene: 9. CDR3 DNA sequence: TGTGCCAGCAGTCGACAAGAGGACAGGGTTGAAAAACTGTTTTTT. Protein: CASSRQEDRVEKLFF.

The chain is built from TRBV7-8 and TRBJ2-3, with 7 positions matching TRBD2. CDR1 SGHVS and CDR2 FQNEAQ come from the germline V gene. This CDR3 has 15 residues. V dropped 4 bases and J dropped 6; count of bases not matched to a gene: 10. CDR3 nucleotides: TGTGCCAGCAGCTCAAGGGCGGGGGTTGCGGATACGCAGTATTTT. It encodes CASSSRAGVADTQYF.

The chain combines TRBV19 with TRBJ1-5; no reliable D call. This CDR3 is built from 14 residues. Trimming removed 3 bases from V and 5 bases from J, with 11 bases in between. Germline CDR1 and CDR2: LNHDA and SQIVND (reference sequence). The CDR3 DNA sequence: TGTGCCAGTAGTATCCGGTCCGTTTATCAGCCCCAGCATTTT. It translates to CASSIRSVYQPQHF. Full variable domain (missing parts from reference TRBV19 and TRBJ1-5): DGGITQSPKYLFRKEGQNVTLSCEQNLNHDAMYWYRQDPGQGLRLIYYSQIVNDFQKGDIAEGYSVSREKKESFPLTVTSAQKNPTAFYLCASSIRSVYQPQHFGDGTRLSIL.

This clone was observed once. This chain links TRBV11-1 with TRBJ2-3, with D maybe TRBD1 (6 bases). Trimming left V 5 bases short and J 5 bases short, with 14 bases between. There are 14 residues in the CDR3. CDR1 and CDR2 (germline): SGHAT, FQDESV (reference sequence). CDR3 coding DNA: TGTGCCAGCAGCGTCGGTAGGGGGTTAGATACGCAGTATTTT. As protein: CASSVGRGLDTQYF. Together with reference TRBV11-1 and TRBJ2-3, the CDR3 gives the full variable domain: EAEVAQSPRYKITEKSQAVAFWCDPISGHATLYWYRQILGQGPELLVQFQDESVVDDSQLPKDRFSAERLKGVDSTLKIQPAELGDSAMYLCASSVGRGLDTQYFGPGTRLTVL.

This clone showed up just a few times. This chain links TRBV7-6 with TRBJ1-3; D gene unclear. With 1 base removed from V and 0 bases from J, the gap between germline ends came to 7 bases. This CDR3 is built from 15 residues. CDR1 is SGHVS and CDR2 is FNYEAQ in the germline V gene. As DNA, the CDR3 is TGTGCCAGCAGCTTAGGGGCAGGCTCTGGAAACACCATATATTTT. Translation gives CASSLGAGSGNTIYF.

In DNA, the CDR3 is TGTGCCATCAATCAGGGGGCTTTATACGAGCAGTACTTC. As protein: CAINQGALYEQYF. V gene TRBV10-3 combines with J gene TRBJ2-7, with 8 positions matching TRBD1. The V gene's germline CDR1 is ENHRY and CDR2 SYGVKD. The length of the CDR3 is 13 residues. J lost 4 bases, V lost 7 bases, and 6 bases had no gene match.

This clone was seen more than once but under ten times. This chain joins TRBV19 and TRBJ2-1, with 12 bases matching TRBD2. The V gene end was trimmed by 4 bases and the J gene end by 4 bases; junction bases not matched to a gene: 2. The V gene's germline CDR1 is LNHDA and CDR2 SQIVND (reference sequence). CDR3 length: 15 amino acids. CDR3 nucleotides: TGTGCCAGTAGTAAACTAGCGGGGGGATACAATGAGCAGTTCTTC. Translated: CASSKLAGGYNEQFF.

This clone was detected only a few times. The genes are TRBV10-3 and TRBJ2-7; TRBD1 matches 11 bases. In germline, CDR1 is ENHRY, CDR2 SYGVKD. The junction had 9 bases not matched to a gene; V was cut back by 6 bases and J by 2 bases. The CDR3 has 16 residues. CDR3: CAIRKSSGQGAYEQYF. CDR3 nucleotides: TGTGCCATCAGGAAAAGTTCGGGACAGGGGGCCTACGAGCAGTACTTC.

The gene calls are TRBV14 and TRBJ2-1; 8 bases align to TRBD2. Germline V lookup: CDR1 SGHDN, CDR2 FVKESK. The CDR3 contains 14 residues. With V trimmed by 4 bases and J by 7 bases, 6 bases remained unmatched. The CDR3 sequence is CASSRGLGQNEQFF. The CDR3 nucleotides read TGTGCCAGCAGCCGGGGACTAGGCCAGAATGAGCAGTTCTTC.

V usage is TRBV3-1 (or the pseudogene TRBV3-2) and J usage is TRBJ2-7, with D unresolved. Trimming removed 4 bases from V and 3 bases from J, with 10 bases in between. CDR1 and CDR2 from the germline V gene are LGHDT and YNNKEL (reference sequence). The CDR3 totals 13 residues. The CDR3 reads CASSPTTGYEQYF. In DNA, the CDR3 is TGTGCCAGCAGCCCAACCACGGGCTACGAGCAGTACTTC.

J is TRBJ1-2 and V is TRBV6-5; TRBD1 agrees at 8 bases. The trim removed 5 bases at V and 8 bases at J, leaving 7 bases unmatched. This CDR3 comprises 13 residues. CDR1 is MNHEY, CDR2 SVGAGI, per germline. The DNA of the CDR3 is TGTGCCAGCAGTATCGGACAGGGTAAAGGCTACACCTTC. It translates to CASSIGQGKGYTF.

This sequence joins TRBV4-3 and TRBJ1-4, with D unclear. Germline V gene lookup returns CDR1 LGHNA and CDR2 YSLEER. This CDR3 contains 12 residues. V was pared by 3 bases and J by 8 bases, with 7 bases between. CDR3 bases: TGCGCCAGCAGCCAGGTGCGGGAAAAACTGTTTTTT. Translation gives CASSQVREKLFF.